This T cell receptor (beta chain) was identified during a study of T cell responses to AZD1222 COVID-19 vaccine. Method: immunoSEQ multiplex PCR; TCRdb's copy keeps in-frame clones and lacks some. The sample holds approximately 93,000 clones; about nine tenths are singletons and the top ten take more than 5%. Notes on the study in general: Dominant CD4 TCR responses targeted spike regions 160-218 and 743-854. Donors, mostly white British, included more females; clonal diversity was possibly underestimated. Baseline seropositives among AZD1222 recipients totaled only 5 to 7.

As to this clone: Antigen: not known.

From germline, CDR1 is SGHDT and CDR2 YYEEEE. This CDR3 region has 15 residues. With V trimmed by 2 bases and J by 7 bases, 9 bases remained unmatched. Samples with a second dose at about 4 or about 12 weeks were pooled together. This TCR derives from an adult who received the AZD1222 COVID-19 vaccine. The chain combines TRBV5-6 with TRBJ2-1; 7 bases are a match to TRBD2. The sequencing used peripheral blood, collected 28 days after the second AZD1222 dose. CDR3 DNA sequence: TGTGCCAGCAGCTTTCCAGCGGGGATTAGTAATGAGCAGTTCTTC. Amino acids: CASSFPAGISNEQFF.